Sequencing of this TCR beta chain was carried out in a study of blood T cell repertoires in COVID-19. The wider study: Samples of COVID-19 (acute and convalescent) were obtained from the United States, Italy and Spain.

Patients at the Seattle site were enrolled during active infection and followed longitudinally. Some clones are missing from TCRdb's copy, which holds only in-frame ones; the method was immunoSEQ multiplex PCR. The sample carries about 340,000 clones, 85% to 90% recorded once. V dropped 6 bases and J dropped 2 bases, with 13 bases sitting between them. In germline, CDR1 is MDHEN, CDR2 SYDVKM. This CDR3 spans 14 amino acids. Sequenced material: peripheral blood. The chain carries TRBV28 and TRBJ1-2, with D possibly being TRBD1 (6 bases). This receptor was taken from a woman aged 70-85 years with COVID-19, enrolled during active disease. The CDR3: CASSSLGQNYGYTF. CDR3 coding DNA: TGTGCCAGCAGCTCCCTTGGACAGAACTATGGCTACACCTTC.